This T cell receptor beta chain was captured in a study of cytomegalovirus exposure and HLA in healthy donors. The CDR3 extends over 15 amino acids. Per the germline V gene, CDR1 is SEHNR and CDR2 is FQNEAQ (reference sequence). J gave up 2 bases and V 8 bases, and 7 bases lay outside the gene matches. PCR employed 60 Vbeta and 13 Jbeta primers. The data were produced by immunoSEQ multiplex PCR, yet TCRdb's version contains in-frame clones alone and is incomplete. The table shows hundreds of thousands of clones, with around 90% occurring only once. The receptor was isolated from a woman aged 18-29 years in good health and CMV-seronegative. Sequenced sample: PBMCs. The chain recombines TRBV7-9 with TRBJ2-7; TRBD2 agrees at 12 bases. CDR3 sequence (DNA): TGTGCCAGCTCAACTAGCGGGGGGTTCCCCTACGAGCAGTACTTC. Amino acids: CASSTSGGFPYEQYF.